This T cell receptor beta chain was recorded in a study of OX40 agonist ivuxolimab in advanced cancers. Study in general: The dose-escalation group included hepatocellular carcinoma, melanoma, renal cell carcinoma and head and neck cancer.

CDR1 SNHLY and CDR2 FYNNEI come from the germline V gene. V shed 7 bases and J shed 7 bases, with 7 bases lying between them. The CDR3 extends over 11 amino acids. Sequencing was performed with immunoSEQ multiplex PCR; in TCRdb, only in-frame clones are kept and a portion is missing. The table includes about 24,000 clones, approximately 79% detected once. General study points: On average, CD8+ T cells showed a greater number of expanded clones than CD4+.

A word on this clone: Its target is not known.

This chain connects TRBV2 to TRBJ1-4; D gene uncertain. The TCR originated in an adult with an advanced solid tumor such as melanoma, head and neck, liver or kidney cancer. The sequencing used CD4+ or CD8+ T cells sorted from blood, collected in a trial of the OX40 agonist ivuxolimab. DNA of the CDR3: TGTGCCAGCACCCGGGGTGAAAAACTGTTTTTT. Translated: CASTRGEKLFF.